The 4 T cell receptor beta chains reported below all come from one sample, sequenced in a study of T cells after yellow fever vaccination. Each CDR3 protein gets one entry after TCRdb re-called the 5' RACE reads with MiXCR. The sample yields roughly 310,000 distinct CDR3 sequences, less than 4.5% seen once. The sample was PBMCs, taken on the day of the yellow fever booster vaccination. These receptors were obtained from a young man who received the YFV17D yellow fever vaccine.

Ten or more counts support this clonotype. J is TRBJ2-3 and V is TRBV6-2 or TRBV6-3, with 9 positions matching TRBD1. With 0 bases clipped from V and 3 bases from J, the junction kept 1 base outside the gene matches. CDR1 and CDR2 (germline): MNHEY, SVGEGT. The CDR3 spans 15 residues. CDR3 nucleotide sequence: TGTGCCAGCAGTTACTCGGGACAGGGTACAGATACGCAGTATTTT. This translates into CASSYSGQGTDTQYF.

At least ten counts were recorded for this clonotype. The CDR3 DNA reads as TGTGCCAGCACCCCGCCGCTTCACAAGGGGACTGAAGCTTTCTTT. Translation: CASTPPLHKGTEAFF. V is TRBV7-3 and J is TRBJ1-1, with D perhaps matching TRBD1 (5 bases). This CDR3 has 15 amino acids. The V gene's germline CDR1 is SGHTA and CDR2 FQGTGA. The V end was cut by 7 bases, the J end by 5 bases, with 20 bases between.

The gene calls are TRBV12-3 or TRBV12-4 and TRBJ2-5; D assignment may be TRBD1 or TRBD2 (5 bases each). Trimming left V 6 bases short and J 7 bases short, with 15 bases between. The CDR3 has 13 amino acids. The DNA of the CDR3 is TGTGCCAGCAGCCCGACTGGGGGTGGGACCCAGTACTTC. Translating it yields CASSPTGGGTQYF.

The table lists this clonotype with a few counts. This chain links TRBV14 with TRBJ2-3; 8 nucleotides line up with TRBD2. The CDR3 contains 17 residues. Unmatched junction bases numbered 11, after V lost 0 bases and J lost 6 bases. The germline CDR1 and CDR2 sequences are SGHDN and FVKESK. DNA for the CDR3: TGTGCCAGCAGCCAAGATGTGGCGGGGGGCCCCAGGGATACGCAGTATTTT. Its protein product is CASSQDVAGGPRDTQYF.